These T cell receptor beta chains were read from a single sample in a study of chemoradiotherapy in HPV16-positive cancers. Libraries were prepared by immunoSEQ multiplex PCR; TCRdb keeps only in-frame clonotypes and omits some of them. The sample lists approximately 10,000 clones, approximately 80% occurring once. Sample acquisition took place from a patient who underwent chemoradiotherapy. The receptors were sampled from a human donor with HPV-associated anogenital cancer. CDR3s include the opening cysteine and the closing phenylalanine or tryptophan. D genes are given only for firm matches. Clone size is not always given. Where it is, it says once, few, many or a class for expanded clones.

CDR3 DNA | CDR3 protein | V gene | clone size | D gene | J gene
TGTGCCAGCAGACCAAAAACCTTGGGAGCAGATACGCAGTATTTT | CASRPKTLGADTQYF | TRBV7-9 | . | . | TRBJ2-3
TGTGCCAGCAGCTTGGGGTCGAGGGGGGTTCAGGAGACCCAGTACTTC | CASSLGSRGVQETQYF | TRBV5-6 | . | . | TRBJ2-5
TGTGCCAGCAGTGAGACCGGGACAGGGGCTGTCCACGAGCAGTACTTC | CASSETGTGAVHEQYF | TRBV6-4 | once | TRBD1 | TRBJ2-7
TGCGCCAGCAGCTTGGGGACAGGGGAGGCTGGGTCACCCCTCCACTTT | CASSLGTGEAGSPLHF | TRBV5-1 | . | TRBD1 | TRBJ1-6
TGCGCCAGCAGCACAGGGCTGAACACTGAAGCTTTCTTT | CASSTGLNTEAFF | TRBV4-1 | . | . | TRBJ1-1
TGTGCCAGTAGTGGCAGCAATAGCAATCAGCCCCAGCATTTT | CASSGSNSNQPQHF | TRBV19 | few | . | TRBJ1-5
TGTGCCAGCAGCGGGCAGCGGTTATCGGTCGCACCCCTCCACTTT | CASSGQRLSVAPLHF | TRBV7-8 | . | . | TRBJ1-6
TGCGCCAGCAGCTTTCTCTTGCAGGGGCCCGGGGAGCTGTTTTTT | CASSFLLQGPGELFF | TRBV5-1 | . | . | TRBJ2-2
TGTGCCAGCAGCGCTAGCCCCGGACTAGCGGGGGGCACAGATACGCAGTATTTT | CASSASPGLAGGTDTQYF | TRBV9 | . | TRBD2 | TRBJ2-3
TGCGCCAGCAGCTTAAGACTAGCGGGGGGTAGCACAGATACGCAGTATTTT | CASSLRLAGGSTDTQYF | TRBV5-1 | . | TRBD2 | TRBJ2-3
TGTGCCAGTAGTTCCCCGGACAGGGGGCGCGAAAATTCACCCCTCCACTTT | CASSSPDRGRENSPLHF | TRBV19 | . | TRBD1 | TRBJ1-6
TGTGCCAGTAGTAAACGGAACGGTGGGGAGAGCAATCAGCCCCAGCATTTT | CASSKRNGGESNQPQHF | TRBV19 | once | . | TRBJ1-5
TGTGCCAGCAAGTACGTAGGGACAGGGGTAGACAATGAGCAGTTCTTC | CASKYVGTGVDNEQFF | TRBV2 | . | TRBD1 | TRBJ2-1
TGTGCCACCAGCTGGGGACAGGGTAGCAATCAGCCCCAGCATTTT | CATSWGQGSNQPQHF | TRBV15 | . | TRBD1 | TRBJ1-5
TGTGCCAGCTCAGCACAGGGGATAGCAGACACTGAAGCTTTCTTT | CASSAQGIADTEAFF | TRBV18 | . | TRBD1 | TRBJ1-1
TGCGCCAGCAGCCGGACGCAGCCGAGAGATGGCTACACCTTC | CASSRTQPRDGYTF | TRBV5-1 | . | . | TRBJ1-2
TGTGCCAGCAGTGAAGACACAGCCTACACCGGGGAGCTGTTTTTT | CASSEDTAYTGELFF | TRBV6-1 | . | . | TRBJ2-2
TGTGCCAGCACTTCACGGGACTACAATGAGCAGTTCTTC | CASTSRDYNEQFF | TRBV7-9 | . | . | TRBJ2-1
TGTGCCAGCAGCAAACAGGGGAAAGGTACCGGGGAGCTGTTTTTT | CASSKQGKGTGELFF | TRBV6-5 | . | TRBD1 | TRBJ2-2
TGTGCCAGTAGTATGGGGCAGGGGTTCGTTCAGCCCCAGCATTTT | CASSMGQGFVQPQHF | TRBV19 | few | . | TRBJ1-5
TGTGCCATCAGTGCACAGGGGGGAGAGACCCAGTACTTC | CAISAQGGETQYF | TRBV10-3 | . | TRBD1 | TRBJ2-5
TGTGCCAGCAGAACCTCAGGGACGTTTCGCGAAAAACTGTTTTTT | CASRTSGTFREKLFF | TRBV27 | . | . | TRBJ1-4
TGTGCCACCAGTTATTCGGCGGGCTACGAGCAGTACTTC | CATSYSAGYEQYF | TRBV15 | . | . | TRBJ2-7
TGTGCCAGCAGGCAGGGGCAGGGGGCACGAGGCTCACCCCTCCACTTT | CASRQGQGARGSPLHF | TRBV21-1 | few | . | TRBJ1-6
TGTGCCAGCAGCTTAGTTCTGGGAAACTATGGCTACACCTTC | CASSLVLGNYGYTF | TRBV7-9 | . | . | TRBJ1-2
TGTGCCAGTAGTATAAGGGGGCGAGGGGGCAGCAATCAGCCCCAGCATTTT | CASSIRGRGGSNQPQHF | TRBV19 | once | TRBD1 | TRBJ1-5